The present T cell receptor (beta chain) was sequenced within a study of blood T cell repertoires in COVID-19 (dated by TCRdb to 2018 to 2021). For the study in its entirety: Collaborator samples came from the United States, Italy and Spain and covered acute and convalescent phases of COVID-19. The material from the prospective study consisted of cDNA or gDNA derived from T cells, B-cell-depleted T cells, or PBMCs. The dataset comprised deeply sampled blood TCRbeta repertoires from subjects exposed to, actively infected with, or recovered from COVID-19. The repertoires were released in a freely available public database meant as a resource for research on the immune response to SARS-CoV-2. Samples were obtained from the ongoing ImmuneRACE study (first 160 participants) and from 1,254 subjects provided by 6 global collaborators. Nearly every sample came with metadata listing a de-identified subject ID, COVID-19 status, age in years and sex. Where available, HLA class I and class II types were taken from metadata supplied by the sample provider and were not determined by assay-based typing. Study-wide conclusions, independent of this receptor: The amount of clinical and demographic metadata varied by source and participant and was provided uncurated.

The collaborating institutions used their own protocols to collect whole blood in K2EDTA tubes. For TCRbeta analysis, collaborator samples were shipped as frozen whole blood, as isolated PBMCs, or as DNA extracted from either sample type. The V end loses 8 bases and the J end loses 2 bases, and a stretch of 11 bases separates them. Its CDR3 holds 13 amino acids, cysteine through phenylalanine. Of all the DNA, just the CDR3 is kept, 39 bases in frame from base 1. CDR1 and CDR2, per the germline V gene, are SGHTA and FQGNSA. On this clone: What this receptor recognizes is not known. No much larger clonotype is one base removed from it; base qualities were not supplied.

TCRbeta CDR3 regions were amplified from genomic DNA by means of the immunoSEQ Assay, a bias-controlled multiplex PCR. The paper's data handling went like this. Nucleated cell counts per sample were estimated from amplification of reference gene primers within the assay. To quantify the absolute abundance of each unique TCRbeta CDR3 rearrangement, sequence reads were collapsed and filtered. For each sample, productive Simpson clonality was calculated as the square root of Simpson's diversity index across productive rearrangements. Held by TCRdb, this immuneACCESS table contains in-frame sequences only and omits some clones. Under half of the omission traces to an unresolved V gene where checked; the cause of the rest is unknown. V and J calls and clone size are as listed in that table; D and trimming were resolved from the DNA. This sample is represented by 200,000 to 300,000 clones; 84% of them were singletons. The top ten hold 4.2% of the sample.

Sequencing input: peripheral blood. The receptor was isolated from a man aged 55 to 69 with acute or convalescent COVID-19. The rearrangement combines TRBV7-2 with TRBJ2-3; a confident D gene designation cannot be given. The nucleotide sequence is TGTGCCAGCCGCGGCCCTTACACAGATACGCAGTATTTT. Translated, it gives CASRGPYTDTQYF.